This T cell receptor (beta chain) was profiled in a study of neurological immune-mediated disorders. Many counts were recorded for this clonotype. Its antigen is as yet unknown. The J segment lost 5 bases and the V segment lost 5 bases, leaving 3 bases of the junction unmatched. The CDR3 consists of 14 residues. In TCRdb, the 5' RACE reads were re-called with MiXCR into one record per CDR3 protein. Among nearly 45,000 distinct CDR3 sequences listed, more than 9.5% were seen once. Study-wide points: Healthy controls had more TCR clonal expansion than multiple sclerosis, which showed the least, whereas HTLV-1-associated myelopathy showed the most.

The TCR sequence derives from a female donor in good health. The chain carries TRBV12-3 or TRBV12-4 and TRBJ2-2; 9 bases are a match to TRBD2. The sample consisted of PBMCs. As DNA, the CDR3 is TGTGCCAGCAGTGGGGGACTAGCAACCGGGGAGCTGTTTTTT. Protein: CASSGGLATGELFF.